These T cell receptor beta chains were read from a single sample in a study of CD8+ T cells in alopecia areata. The protocol was immunoSEQ multiplex PCR, while the TCRdb copy is restricted to in-frame clones and leaves out a portion. Of over 150,000 clones listed, 60% are singletons. The sequenced sample was CD4+ T cells sorted from blood, obtained at week 24, from a patient treated with tofacitinib. The source of these receptors is a human donor with alopecia areata. The CDR3 runs from the conserved cysteine through the conserved F or W. The D gene is left open where the match is weak. Rows give clone size only sometimes, using once, few, many, or a class for an expanded clone.

>TRBV5-6|TRBJ2-2|.|few
TGTGCCAGCAGCCTCGGACAGTGGCCGAACACCGGGGAGCTGTTTTTT
CASSLGQWPNTGELFF
>TRBV7-2|TRBJ2-3|TRBD2|few
TGTGCCAGCAGCGCCGGGACTAGCGGGGGGGCCATAGATACGCAGTATTTT
CASSAGTSGGAIDTQYF
>TRBV30|TRBJ2-7|.|.
TGTGCCTGGAACTATCCAGGGGCCTACGAGCAGTACTTC
CAWNYPGAYEQYF
>TRBV6-9|TRBJ1-1|.|.
TGTGCCAGCAGTTCCACAGCGGAGGGCACTGAAGCTTTCTTT
CASSSTAEGTEAFF
>TRBV7-7|TRBJ1-1|TRBD1|.
TGTGCCAGCAGCTTAGTAGACAGGGAAGGAACTGAAGCTTTCTTT
CASSLVDREGTEAFF
>TRBV29-1|TRBJ2-3|.|.
TGCAGCGTCCTAGGGGTATTCACAGATACGCAGTATTTT
CSVLGVFTDTQYF
>TRBV7-2|TRBJ2-5|TRBD2|.
TGTGCCAGCAGCCGGTCGCCCGGGGGGGCCCAAGAGACCCAGTACTTC
CASSRSPGGAQETQYF
>TRBV7-8|TRBJ1-1|.|.
TGTGCCAGCAGCTTAGCGCAGGACTCTGAAGCTTTCTTT
CASSLAQDSEAFF
>TRBV29-1|TRBJ1-2|.|few
TGCAGCGTTGTAAGGGGGGAAGATGGCTACACCTTC
CSVVRGEDGYTF
>TRBV19|TRBJ2-2|TRBD1|once
TGTGCCAGTAGTAGCAATTATATCGACAGGGGGGACCTGTTTTTT
CASSSNYIDRGDLFF
>TRBV30|TRBJ2-5|.|.
TGTGCCTGGGGTCAAGAGACCCAGTACTTC
CAWGQETQYF
>TRBV18|TRBJ2-7|TRBD1|many
TGTGCCAGCTCACCTCTCCCGGGACAGGGGGCATACGAGCAGTACTTC
CASSPLPGQGAYEQYF
>TRBV4-1|TRBJ2-2|.|.
TGCGCCAGCAGCCAAGACAGTGAGTACACCGGGGAGCTGTTTTTT
CASSQDSEYTGELFF
>TRBV29-1|TRBJ1-2|.|few
TGCAGCGGGGGTGGAGGTTCCCGCATTGGCGGCTACACCTTC
CSGGGGSRIGGYTF
>TRBV5-6|TRBJ2-3|TRBD2|.
TGTGCCAGCAGCACAGCGGGGGGGCCGTCAGATACGCAGTATTTT
CASSTAGGPSDTQYF
>TRBV7-8|TRBJ2-7|TRBD1|.
TGTGCCAGCAGCTCGCCGGGACAGGGAGGGAGCGAGCAGTACTTC
CASSSPGQGGSEQYF
>TRBV30|TRBJ2-7|TRBD1|.
TGTGCCTGGAATAGGGGGCGTGTATCAGGCGAGCAGTACTTC
CAWNRGRVSGEQYF
>TRBV9|TRBJ2-1|TRBD2|.
TGTGCCAGCAGCCCTCTAGCGGGGGGCCACGATGAGCAGTTCTTC
CASSPLAGGHDEQFF
>TRBV2|TRBJ2-7|.|few
TGTGCCAGCGGGCAATCGCGCGTTTTCGGGACAAGTTCCTACGAGCAGTACTTC
CASGQSRVFGTSSYEQYF
>TRBV11-2|TRBJ2-5|.|.
TGTGCCAGCAGCCCCCTAGCGCGACAAGAGACCCAGTACTTC
CASSPLARQETQYF
>TRBV30|TRBJ2-5|TRBD1|.
TGTGCCTTCCACAGGGGCGCGGAGACCCAGTACTTC
CAFHRGAETQYF
>TRBV28|TRBJ1-6|.|.
TGTGCCAGCATTCGGGTGGGGAATTCACCCCTCCACTTT
CASIRVGNSPLHF
>TRBV29-1|TRBJ1-1|TRBD1|.
TGCAGCGCTGAGGCGGACAGGGTCCCATCTGAAGCTTTCTTT
CSAEADRVPSEAFF
>TRBV7-9|TRBJ2-7|.|few
TGTGCCAGCAGCCGTGATGGTGGGGAGCAGTACTTC
CASSRDGGEQYF
>TRBV19|TRBJ2-2|TRBD2|.
TGTGCCAGCGGACTAGCGAACACCGGGGAGCTGTTTTTT
CASGLANTGELFF
>TRBV10-3|TRBJ2-5|TRBD1|.
TGTGCCATCAGTGAGCGGGACAGGACCGGTCAAGAGACCCAGTACTTC
CAISERDRTGQETQYF
>TRBV4-2|TRBJ2-7|.|.
TGTGCCAGCAGCCAAGCAGTAGGGGGCGAGCAGTACTTC
CASSQAVGGEQYF
>TRBV5-4|TRBJ1-2|TRBD1|.
TGTGCCAGCAGCCAACAGGGGGTCTATGGCTACACCTTC
CASSQQGVYGYTF
>TRBV29-1|TRBJ2-7|TRBD1|few
TGCAGCGTTGGGACAGGGGGCTGGTCCTACGAGCAGTACTTC
CSVGTGGWSYEQYF
>TRBV5-1|TRBJ1-2|.|.
TGCGCCAGCAGCTTGGCCACGAGTGAGGGGATGTATGGCTACACCTTC
CASSLATSEGMYGYTF
>TRBV15|TRBJ2-1|TRBD2|.
TGTGCCACCAGCAGAGTAGCGGGGGGATTCAATGAGCAGTTCTTC
CATSRVAGGFNEQFF
>TRBV27|TRBJ1-4|TRBD1|once
TGTGCCAGCAGTTTACTTAACAGAGGGACAGGGAGTCCGGGAAAACTGTTTTTT
CASSLLNRGTGSPGKLFF
>TRBV5-1|TRBJ2-6|TRBD1|.
TGCGCCAGCAGCCCGACGGGACAGGGGAGGTCTGGGGCCAACGTCCTGACTTTC
CASSPTGQGRSGANVLTF
>TRBV4-1|TRBJ2-1|.|.
TGCGCCAGCAGCGGGGGGATTTCCTACAATGAGCAGTTCTTC
CASSGGISYNEQFF
>TRBV23-1|TRBJ1-5|.|.
TGCGCCAGCAGCCTCTGGTCCATTCAGTGTGATCAGCCCCAGCATTTT
CASSLWSIQCDQPQHF
>TRBV7-8|TRBJ2-5|.|few
TGTGCCAGCAGCCCCTTGACAGGCTTTGTGGAGACCCAGTACTTC
CASSPLTGFVETQYF
>TRBV7-9|TRBJ1-6|.|.
TGTGCCAGCAGCTTAGCGCTAACAGGAGAGAATTCACCCCTCCACTTT
CASSLALTGENSPLHF
>TRBV27|TRBJ2-1|.|.
TGTGCCAGCAGTTTATCTCCGGGCAGGGAAAGCCATGAGCAGTTCTTC
CASSLSPGRESHEQFF
>TRBV2|TRBJ2-3|.|.
TGTGCCAGCAGTGACGGGGGCACAGATACGCAGTATTTT
CASSDGGTDTQYF
>TRBV25-1|TRBJ1-5|TRBD1|.
TGTGCCAGCAGTGGGACAGGGGTTCGACAGCCCCAGCATTTT
CASSGTGVRQPQHF
>TRBV10-3|TRBJ2-5|.|.
TGTGCCATCAGTGTTGAGGGAGAGACCCAGTACTTC
CAISVEGETQYF
>TRBV7-2|TRBJ2-1|.|.
TGTGCCAGCAGCTTTAACGGAGCCACTAGTGAGCAGTTCTTC
CASSFNGATSEQFF
>TRBV25-1|TRBJ2-7|.|.
TGTGCCAGCAGTGCCTTTGGGGAAGGGAACGAGCAGTACTTC
CASSAFGEGNEQYF
>TRBV5-1|TRBJ2-3|TRBD2|.
TGCGCCAGCAATCCTAGCGGGGGAACAGATACGCAGTATTTT
CASNPSGGTDTQYF
>TRBV10-3|TRBJ2-1|TRBD2|few
TGTGCCATCAGGGGGACTAGCGCCTACAATGAGCAGTTCTTC
CAIRGTSAYNEQFF
>TRBV5-1|TRBJ2-5|TRBD2|.
TGCGCCAGCAGACTAGCGGGGGAAGAGACCCAGTACTTC
CASRLAGEETQYF
>TRBV10-3|TRBJ2-5|.|.
TGTGCCATCAGTGGTGGCCAGGAAGAGACCCAGTACTTC
CAISGGQEETQYF
>TRBV29-1|TRBJ1-1|.|.
TGCAGCGTTGAAAACCCGGGGGGACAGAACACTGAAGCTTTCTTT
CSVENPGGQNTEAFF
>TRBV29-1|TRBJ2-7|.|.
TGCAGCGTTGCCCGGGGCCTTAACTACGAGCAGTACTTC
CSVARGLNYEQYF
>TRBV6-6|TRBJ2-2|.|.
TGTGCCAGCAGTTACTCGAAGCCCGCGAACACCGGGGAGCTGTTTTTT
CASSYSKPANTGELFF
>TRBV9|TRBJ2-5|.|.
TGTGCCAGCAGCGTAGAGGATAGACAGACCCAGTACTTC
CASSVEDRQTQYF
>TRBV6-5|TRBJ1-6|.|few
TGTGCCAGCAGTTATAGTACAGGGTATTCACCCCTCCACTTT
CASSYSTGYSPLHF
>TRBV7-9|TRBJ1-1|.|once
TGTGCCAGCAGCTTAGGACAGGCCGGGAACACTGAAGCTTTCTTT
CASSLGQAGNTEAFF
>TRBV18|TRBJ2-7|.|few
TGTGCCAGCTCAGGCCAGGGACTGCCTCACGAGCAGTACTTC
CASSGQGLPHEQYF
>TRBV5-6|TRBJ2-1|.|.
TGTGCCAGCAGCTTTATCAATGAGCAGTTCTTC
CASSFINEQFF
>TRBV5-1|TRBJ1-2|TRBD1|.
TGCGCCAGCAGCTTGGTCGGACAGGGGTCTTCTGGCTACACCTTC
CASSLVGQGSSGYTF